This T cell receptor (beta chain) was captured in a study of blood T cell repertoires in COVID-19. Study summary: Italy, Spain and the United States were the sources of the convalescent and acute COVID-19 samples.

Trimming removed 6 bases from V and 1 base from J; junction bases left unmatched: 0. The germline gives CDR1 MNHEY, CDR2 SVGAGI. The CDR3 is 14 residues long. Someone with COVID-19 had been met by exposed participants within 2 weeks before study entry. In the case of this clone: The sample holds other DNA sequences that translate to the same CDR3.

In the original processing: By means of reference gene primer amplification, nucleated cell counts were estimated. Using immunoSEQ multiplex PCR, the repertoire was profiled, and TCRdb retains in-frame clones only, with some absent. V and J calls and clone size are as listed in that table; D and trimming were resolved from the DNA. The sample records some 320,000 clones, roughly 89% being singletons. The source material was PBMCs or T cells enriched from blood (not recorded which). The J gene is TRBJ1-4, the V gene TRBV6-5; 9 positions agree with TRBD1. The TCR comes from a woman between 50 and 59 years old who had been exposed to COVID-19. CDR3 amino acids: CASRTGGTNEKLFF. Here the CDR3 DNA reads TGTGCCAGCAGGACAGGGGGAACTAATGAAAAACTGTTTTTT.